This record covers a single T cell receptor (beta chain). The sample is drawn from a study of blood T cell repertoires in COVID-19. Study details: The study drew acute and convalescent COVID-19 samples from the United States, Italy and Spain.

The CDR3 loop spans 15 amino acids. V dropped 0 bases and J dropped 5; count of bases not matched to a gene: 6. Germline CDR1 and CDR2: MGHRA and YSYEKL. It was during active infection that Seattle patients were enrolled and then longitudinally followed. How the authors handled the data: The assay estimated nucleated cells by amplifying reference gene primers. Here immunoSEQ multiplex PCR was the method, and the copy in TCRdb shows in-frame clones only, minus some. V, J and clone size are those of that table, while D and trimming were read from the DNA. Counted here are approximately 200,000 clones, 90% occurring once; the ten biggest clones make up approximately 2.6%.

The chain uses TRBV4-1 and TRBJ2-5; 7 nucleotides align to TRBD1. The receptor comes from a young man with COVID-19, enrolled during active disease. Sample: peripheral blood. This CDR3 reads CASSQDPQGRETQYF. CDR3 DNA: TGCGCCAGCAGCCAAGATCCACAGGGGCGGGAGACCCAGTACTTC.